One sample yielded the 19 T cell receptor beta chains listed below, sequenced in a study of human T cells and chemical hapten exposure. In TCRdb, the RACE reads were re-called with MiXCR into one record per CDR3 protein. The sample consists of some 36,000 distinct CDR3 sequences, about 9.3% of them appearing once. Time point defined: pre-sensitization, week 0. As for treatment: therapeutic diphenylcyclopropenone sensitization with weekly scalp DPC. The starting material, unfractionated whole blood, was used for total RNA extraction. This specimen consisted of whole blood, obtained in connection with sensitization to the hapten diphenylcyclopropenone (DPC). The receptor set was obtained from a man aged 45-65 years with alopecia areata. Some clones in this sample may be carry-over from other donors' samples.

At least ten counts were recorded for this clonotype. One end of the junction does not line up with germline, which may come from a read error. The chain employs TRBV3-1 and TRBJ2-1, with 9 bases fitting TRBD2. Germline CDR1 LGHDT, CDR2 YNNKEL (reference sequence). CDR3 length: 18 amino acids. CDR3 coding DNA: TGTGCCAGCAGCAAAGATTACCCTAGCGGGACCCATGCCAATGAGCAGTTCTTC. Its protein product is CASSKDYPSGTHANEQFF.

This clonotype was seen ten or more times. The DNA of the CDR3 is TGCGCCAGCAGCTTGAGAGGGGACCAAGAGACCCAGTACTTC. Translated: CASSLRGDQETQYF. V and J are TRBV5-1 and TRBJ2-5; D assignment may be TRBD1 or TRBD2 (5 bases each). The V and J ends lost 1 base and 0 bases respectively, with 7 bases between them. The CDR3 covers 14 residues. CDR1 is SGHRS and CDR2 is YFSETQ in the germline V gene.

This clonotype was counted at least ten times. The V call is TRBV12-3 or TRBV12-4, the J call TRBJ2-1; D is ambiguous. The CDR3 runs 15 residues. The V and J ends lost 11 bases and 0 bases respectively, with 17 bases between them. The CDR3 DNA is TGTGCCGTCCCGGGCGATGACGACTCCTACAATGAGCAGTTCTTC. Translating it yields CAVPGDDDSYNEQFF.

This clonotype was detected many times. The chain couples TRBV12-3 or TRBV12-4 to TRBJ2-5; D is perhaps TRBD1 or TRBD2 (6 bases each). The CDR3 contains 13 residues. V was trimmed by 7 bases and J by 7 bases, leaving 16 bases between them. CDR3 loop: CASTLGAAGTQYF. The CDR3 DNA reads TGTGCCAGCACCCTGGGGGCAGCGGGGACCCAGTACTTC.

This clonotype showed up many times. The genes are TRBV6-2 or TRBV6-3 and TRBJ2-2; 7 bases map to TRBD1. CDR3 length: 17 residues. The germline V gene encodes CDR1 MNHEY and CDR2 SVGEGT. With V trimmed by 5 bases and J by 2 bases, 11 bases remained unmatched. CDR3 coding DNA: TGTGCCAGCAGTGGCATGAGGGGGACAGTTAACACCGGGGAGCTGTTTTTT. Its protein product is CASSGMRGTVNTGELFF.

This clonotype was seen at least ten times. The chain links TRBV29-1 to TRBJ2-5; 11 bases align to TRBD2. Germline-derived CDR1 and CDR2 are SQVTM and ANQGSEA. V lost 4 bases and J lost 2; bases outside the gene matches: 6. CDR3 length equals 15 residues. CDR3 amino acids: CSVVLAGGRQETQYF. The CDR3 DNA is TGCAGCGTTGTCCTAGCGGGAGGACGTCAAGAGACCCAGTACTTC.

In this sample, this clonotype turned up a few times. The chain combines TRBV20-1 with TRBJ2-1, with 10 bases lining up with TRBD2. V shed 3 bases, J shed 7 bases, and the junction held 12 bases outside the gene matches. The CDR3 totals 16 residues. CDR1 and CDR2 (germline): DFQATT, SNEGSKA (reference sequence). DNA of the CDR3: TGCAGTGCTAGCCTGTGGGCTAGCGGGAGAGCGAATGAGCAGTTCTTC. This codes for CSASLWASGRANEQFF.

V usage is TRBV7-2 and J usage is TRBJ2-1; the D gene is possibly TRBD2 (6 bases). Germline lookup yields CDR1 SGHTA and CDR2 FQGNSA. V shed 1 base and J shed 6 bases, with 16 bases lying between them. The CDR3 is made up of 16 amino acids. The CDR3 DNA sequence: TGTGCCAGCAGCTTAGGGGTCGGGAGCCCCGTCAATGAGCAGTTCTTC. It codes for CASSLGVGSPVNEQFF.

This clonotype was seen repeatedly, ten times or more. CDR3 region: CSVSQGDEKLFF. The CDR3 nucleotides are TGCAGCGTTAGTCAGGGGGATGAAAAACTGTTTTTT. The rearrangement links TRBV29-1 to TRBJ1-4; TRBD1 agrees at 7 bases. Germline values: CDR1 SQVTM, CDR2 ANQGSEA. J lost 6 bases, V lost 5 bases, and 3 bases had no gene match. This CDR3 is 12 amino acids long.

This clonotype showed up just a few times. The gene calls are TRBV20-1 and TRBJ2-7; 10 bases are a match to TRBD1. The CDR3 extends over 12 amino acids. Losses at the gene ends were 6 bases for V and 6 bases for J; bases not matched to a gene: 5. The germline V gene has CDR1 DFQATT and CDR2 SNEGSKA (reference sequence). CDR3 coding DNA: TGCAGTGCCCCTAGGACAGGGGGCGAGCAGTACTTC. It encodes CSAPRTGGEQYF.

At least ten counts were recorded for this clonotype. V and J are TRBV10-2 and TRBJ1-1; perhaps TRBD1 as D (6 bases). Trimming shortened V by 4 bases and J by 5 bases, and 11 bases separated the two germline ends. The CDR3 extends over 13 amino acids. The V gene's germline CDR1 is WSHSY and CDR2 SAAADI. The CDR3 DNA reads as TGCGCCAGCAGTGGGTTAAGGGGGACTGAAGCTTTCTTT. This gives the protein CASSGLRGTEAFF.

V is TRBV7-2 and J is TRBJ2-7; D may be TRBD1 or TRBD2 (5 bases each). Germline CDR1 SGHTA, CDR2 FQGNSA. The V and J ends lost 0 bases and 2 bases respectively, with 8 bases between them. The CDR3 runs 14 residues. The CDR3 bases are TGTGCCAGCAGCTTAGCGCCGGGGCCCTACGAGCAGTACTTC. Translating it yields CASSLAPGPYEQYF.

This clonotype was recorded many times. The rearrangement uses TRBV4-2 and TRBJ2-7; D gene unclear. Germline V gene data show CDR1 as LGHNA and CDR2 as YNFKEQ. Trimming left V 1 base short and J 0 bases short, with 4 bases between. The CDR3 has 13 amino acids. CDR3 residues: CASSQVNSYEQYF. Here the CDR3 DNA reads TGTGCCAGCAGCCAAGTAAACTCCTACGAGCAGTACTTC.

Many counts were recorded for this clonotype. This chain uses TRBV10-3 with TRBJ2-5; no clear D gene. The CDR3 length is 14 residues. V lost 3 bases to trimming and J lost 2 bases, with 10 bases between them. Germline V lookup: CDR1 ENHRY, CDR2 SYGVKD. CDR3 amino acids: CAISDLGGQETQYF. Written as DNA, the CDR3 is TGTGCCATCAGTGATCTGGGCGGACAAGAGACCCAGTACTTC.

This chain links TRBV20-1 with TRBJ2-7; TRBD2 aligns across 8 bases. This CDR3 comprises 16 residues. The V and J ends lost 2 bases and 6 bases, in that order; junction bases with no gene match: 15. CDR1 is DFQATT and CDR2 is SNEGSKA in the germline V gene (reference sequence). The CDR3 bases are TGCAGTGCTAGAACGCGTCGGGAGGGCCTGTGGGTCGAGCAGTACTTC. Encoded protein: CSARTRREGLWVEQYF.

The chain recombines TRBV7-9 with TRBJ2-3; 10 bases line up with TRBD2. The CDR3 spans 15 residues. Per germline, CDR1 SEHNR and CDR2 FQNEAQ (reference sequence). The junction had 2 bases not matched to a gene; V was cut back by 4 bases and J by 1 base. CDR3 region: CASSSGTSGTDTQYF. The CDR3 DNA sequence: TGTGCCAGCAGCTCCGGGACTAGCGGCACAGATACGCAGTATTTT.

This clonotype has ten or more counts. The CDR3 is CASRGPANTGELFF. CDR3 bases: TGTGCCAGTCGTGGACCGGCGAACACCGGGGAGCTGTTTTTT. This chain connects TRBV6-1 to TRBJ2-2; D is ambiguous. There are 14 residues in the CDR3. Germline V lookup: CDR1 MNHNS, CDR2 SASEGT. V was pared by 9 bases and J by 0 bases, with 11 bases between.

This clonotype was observed at least ten times. The V call is TRBV28, the J call TRBJ2-3; D possibly uses TRBD1 or TRBD2 (6 bases each). The CDR3 spans 16 residues. V was clipped by 6 bases and J by 2 bases, with 18 bases between them. From germline, CDR1 is MDHEN and CDR2 SYDVKM. Here the CDR3 DNA reads TGTGCCAGCAGGCCCGCGGGACACCTCACCACAGATACGCAGTATTTT. Residues: CASRPAGHLTTDTQYF. Using reference TRBV28 and TRBJ2-3 for the parts outside the CDR3, the full variable domain is DVKVTQSSRYLVKRTGEKVFLECVQDMDHENMFWYRQDPGLGLRLIYFSYDVKMKEKGDIPEGYSVSREKKERFSLILESASTNQTSMYLCASRPAGHLTTDTQYFGPGTRLTVL.

A remark on this clonotype: A much larger clone sits a single nucleotide away, making a read error possible. J is TRBJ2-2 and V is TRBV2; TRBD1 aligns across 9 bases. The V and J ends lost 5 bases and 7 bases, in that order; junction bases with no gene match: 8. Germline V gene data show CDR1 as SNHLY and CDR2 as FYNNEI. This CDR3 comprises 15 residues. The CDR3 DNA sequence: TGTGCCAGCAGTCCGACAGGGGGAGAAATCGGGGAGCTGTTTTTT. This codes for CASSPTGGEIGELFF.